This T cell receptor (beta chain) was sequenced during a study of blood T cell repertoires in COVID-19. Study-level background: There were acute and convalescent COVID-19 samples, and they came from the United States, Italy and Spain. Nucleic acid was either cDNA or gDNA, and it came from T cells, B-cell-depleted T cells, or PBMCs.

This CDR3 contains 14 residues. CDR1 LGHDT and CDR2 YNNKEL come from the germline V gene (reference sequence). Trimming pared 4 bases from V and 2 bases from J, leaving 11 bases between. Original processing notes: Amplified reference gene primers provided the basis for estimating nucleated cell counts. This table comes from immunoSEQ multiplex PCR, and its TCRdb copy is limited to in-frame clones, with some not included. That table is the source of V, J and clone size, and D and trimming were worked out from the DNA. The sample consists of over 90,000 clones, around 85% of them appearing once. J is TRBJ1-2 and V is TRBV3-1 (or the pseudogene TRBV3-2), with D possibly TRBD1 on 6 matching bases. The TCR sequence derives from an elderly man with active or convalescent COVID-19. The material sequenced was peripheral blood. The CDR3 coding sequence is TGTGCCAGCAGCCGAGAGGACAGAAACTATGGCTACACCTTC. Amino acids: CASSREDRNYGYTF.